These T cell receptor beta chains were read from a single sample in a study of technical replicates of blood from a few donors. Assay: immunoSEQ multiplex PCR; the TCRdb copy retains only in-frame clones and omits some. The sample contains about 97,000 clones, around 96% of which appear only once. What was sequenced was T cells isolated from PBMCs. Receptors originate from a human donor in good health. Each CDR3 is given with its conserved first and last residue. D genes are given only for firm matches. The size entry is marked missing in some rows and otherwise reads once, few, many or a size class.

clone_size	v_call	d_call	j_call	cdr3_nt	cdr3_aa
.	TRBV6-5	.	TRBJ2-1	TGTGCCAGCAGTTACCGCCTGACTAGTGGTTGGTTCTTC	CASSYRLTSGWFF
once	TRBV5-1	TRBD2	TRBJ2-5	TGCGCCAGCACCCTACACGGACTAGCGGGCCAAGAGACCCAGTACTTC	CASTLHGLAGQETQYF
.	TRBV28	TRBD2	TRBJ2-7	TGTGCCAGCAGTTCCCGCGGGGGATCCTACGAGCAGTACTTC	CASSSRGGSYEQYF
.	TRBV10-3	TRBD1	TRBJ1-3	TGTGCCATCAACTTGGACAGGAGCTCTGGAAACACCATATATTTT	CAINLDRSSGNTIYF
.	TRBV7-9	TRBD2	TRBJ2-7	TGTGCCGCCTCGGGGGGTGCCGGTTCCTACGAGCAGTACTTC	CAASGGAGSYEQYF
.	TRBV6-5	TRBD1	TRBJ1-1	TGTGCCAGCAGTGACAGGGATTTGGCTTTCTTT	CASSDRDLAFF
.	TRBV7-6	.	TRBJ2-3	TGTGCCAGCAGCGAGATAGATACGCAGTATTTT	CASSEIDTQYF
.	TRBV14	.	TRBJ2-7	TGTGCCAGCAGCCAAAGACTTAAAGACTACGAGCAGTACTTC	CASSQRLKDYEQYF
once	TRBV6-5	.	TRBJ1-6	TGTGCCAGCACCCGGGGAATGCGGGATTCACCCCTCCACTTT	CASTRGMRDSPLHF
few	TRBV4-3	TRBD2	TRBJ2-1	TGCGCCAGCAGCCAAGATGTTGGGACTAGCGGGAAGTTCAATGAGCAGTTCTTC	CASSQDVGTSGKFNEQFF
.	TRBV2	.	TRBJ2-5	TGTGCGGGGGGACCGCTCCAAGAGACCCAGTACTTC	CAGGPLQETQYF
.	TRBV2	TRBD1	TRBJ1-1	TGTGCCAGCAGAGGGGACAGGGGGATGAGCACTGAAGCTTTCTTT	CASRGDRGMSTEAFF
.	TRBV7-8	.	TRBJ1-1	TGTGCCAGCAGCTTAATATCAGGGGAAGCTTTCTTT	CASSLISGEAFF
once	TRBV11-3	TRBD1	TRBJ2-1	TGTGCCAGCAGCTCGGGACAGGGACTAAACAATGAGCAGTTCTTC	CASSSGQGLNNEQFF
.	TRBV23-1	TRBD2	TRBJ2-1	TGCGCCAGCAGTCAACCCCGGGAGGAGGGTGCCAATGAGCAGTTCTTC	CASSQPREEGANEQFF
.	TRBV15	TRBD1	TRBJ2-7	TGTGCCACCAGCAGAGGTGAGACAGGGGGCGACGAGCAGTACTTC	CATSRGETGGDEQYF
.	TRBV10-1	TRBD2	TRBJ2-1	TGCGCCAGCAGGGGACTAGCGGGGAATGAGCAGTTCTTC	CASRGLAGNEQFF
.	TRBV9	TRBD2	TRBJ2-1	TGTGCCAGCAGCGCACAGAGGACTAGCGGATACAATGAGCAGTTCTTC	CASSAQRTSGYNEQFF
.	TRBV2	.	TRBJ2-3	TGTGCCAGCACGGAGGGAACTAGCACAGATACGCAGTATTTT	CASTEGTSTDTQYF
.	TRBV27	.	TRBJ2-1	TGTGCCAGCAGTTTAAGTCCCACAGGAAGGGATGAGCAGTTCTTC	CASSLSPTGRDEQFF
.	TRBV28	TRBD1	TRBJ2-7	TGTGCCAGCAGGGGGACAGTCTCCTACGAGCAGTACTTC	CASRGTVSYEQYF
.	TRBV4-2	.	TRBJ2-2	TGTGCCAGCAGCCCCCTAGGGAGAGGTGGGACCGGGGAGCTGTTTTTT	CASSPLGRGGTGELFF
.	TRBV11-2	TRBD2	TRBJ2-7	TGTGCCAGCAGCTTAGGCCTAGCGGGAGGGCCTTACTTGTACGAGCAGTACTTC	CASSLGLAGGPYLYEQYF
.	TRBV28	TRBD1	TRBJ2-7	TGTGCCAGCAGTTTATCACCAGGGGGCAATCTCTACGAGCAGTACTTC	CASSLSPGGNLYEQYF
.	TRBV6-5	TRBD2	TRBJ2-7	TGTGCCAGCAGTAGCGGGAGGGCCTACGAGCAGTACTTC	CASSSGRAYEQYF
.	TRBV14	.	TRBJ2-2	TGTGCCAGCAGCCAAGATAGATACGGGGAGCTGTTTTTT	CASSQDRYGELFF
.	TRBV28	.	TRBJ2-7	TGTGCCAGCAGAATAGAGAATGTACCCTACGAGCAGTACTTC	CASRIENVPYEQYF
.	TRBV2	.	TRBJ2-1	TGTGCCAGCAGCCCGACAGGTTTAAATGAGCAGTTCTTC	CASSPTGLNEQFF
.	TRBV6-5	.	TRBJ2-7	TGTGCCAGCCGACGGACAGTCACCCACGAGCAGTACTTC	CASRRTVTHEQYF
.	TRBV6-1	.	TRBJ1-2	TGTGCCAGCAGGGGGACTCCTGCCGTTGACTATGGCTACACCTTC	CASRGTPAVDYGYTF
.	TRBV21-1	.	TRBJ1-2	TGTGCCATCCCGAGGTCTGGACTAGCTAACTATGGCTACACCTTC	CAIPRSGLANYGYTF
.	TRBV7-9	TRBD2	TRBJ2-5	TGTGCCAGCAGCTTTAATACGGGGGGAGTCCAAGAGACCCAGTACTTC	CASSFNTGGVQETQYF
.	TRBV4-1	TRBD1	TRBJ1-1	TGCGCCAGCAGCCCGGGACAGGGATCCACTGAAGCTTTCTTT	CASSPGQGSTEAFF
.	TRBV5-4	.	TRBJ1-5	TGTGCCAGCAGCTTGGACAGGGGCAATCAGCCCCAGCATTTT	CASSLDRGNQPQHF
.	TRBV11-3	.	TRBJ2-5	TGTGCCAGCAGTGAGTGGGCAGAAGAGACCCAGTACTTC	CASSEWAEETQYF
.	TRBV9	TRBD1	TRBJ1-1	TGTGCCAGCAGCTTATGGACAGGGAGGAACACTGAAGCTTTCTTT	CASSLWTGRNTEAFF
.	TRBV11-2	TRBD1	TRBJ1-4	TGTGCCAGCAGCTTAGTGGGACAGGGGGCAATTAATGAAAAACTGTTTTTT	CASSLVGQGAINEKLFF
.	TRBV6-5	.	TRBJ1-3	TGTGCCAGCACCACCCAGCGAGAAGGAAACACCATATATTTT	CASTTQREGNTIYF
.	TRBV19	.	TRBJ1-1	TGTGCCAGTAGAGACATGGTCACTGAAGCTTTCTTT	CASRDMVTEAFF
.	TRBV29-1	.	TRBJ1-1	TGCAGCGTTGAATTGTGGGCCAGCCCTCGACCTTTCTTT	CSVELWASPRPFF
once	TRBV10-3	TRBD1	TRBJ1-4	TGTGCCATTAGTCAGGGGGCGATTAACGAAAAACTGTTTTTT	CAISQGAINEKLFF
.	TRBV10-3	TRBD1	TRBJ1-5	TGTGCCATCAGTGAGTCTCTGGACAGGGGTAATAGTCAGCCCCAGCATTTT	CAISESLDRGNSQPQHF
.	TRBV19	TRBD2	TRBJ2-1	TGTGCCAGCCCCGGACTAGCGGGCAATGAGCAGTTCTTC	CASPGLAGNEQFF
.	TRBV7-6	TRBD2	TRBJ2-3	TGTGCCAGCAGCTTGAGACTAGCGGGAGAGAGAGATACGCAGTATTTT	CASSLRLAGERDTQYF
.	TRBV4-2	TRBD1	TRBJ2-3	TGTGCCAGCAGCCAAGAGTACAGGGGTAGGACAGATACGCAGTATTTT	CASSQEYRGRTDTQYF
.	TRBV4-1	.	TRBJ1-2	TGCGCCAGCAGCCCGGACAGTATAGGAGGCTACACCTTC	CASSPDSIGGYTF
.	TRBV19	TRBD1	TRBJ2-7	TGTGCCAGTAGTCCCCGGGACAGGTTGTACGAGCAGTACTTC	CASSPRDRLYEQYF
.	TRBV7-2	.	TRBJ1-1	TGTGCCAGCAGTCTCGTGCATGTGAACATGAACACTGAAGCTTTCTTT	CASSLVHVNMNTEAFF
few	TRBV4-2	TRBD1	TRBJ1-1	TGTGCCAGCAGCCGTCCCGGGACAGCGAACACTGAAGCTTTCTTT	CASSRPGTANTEAFF
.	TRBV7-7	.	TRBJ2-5	TGTGCTAGCAGCTTAATGGGAGAAGGTATCGGAGAGACCCAGTACTTC	CASSLMGEGIGETQYF
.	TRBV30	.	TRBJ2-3	TGTGCCTGGAGTTCCGACTCCCTTGGGTTTAATACGCAGTATTTT	CAWSSDSLGFNTQYF
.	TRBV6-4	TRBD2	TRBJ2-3	TGTGCCAGCAGTGACCCACCTCTAGCGGACACAGATACGCAGTATTTT	CASSDPPLADTDTQYF
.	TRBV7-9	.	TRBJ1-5	TGTGCCAGCAGCTTTCTCAATCAGCCCCAGCATTTT	CASSFLNQPQHF